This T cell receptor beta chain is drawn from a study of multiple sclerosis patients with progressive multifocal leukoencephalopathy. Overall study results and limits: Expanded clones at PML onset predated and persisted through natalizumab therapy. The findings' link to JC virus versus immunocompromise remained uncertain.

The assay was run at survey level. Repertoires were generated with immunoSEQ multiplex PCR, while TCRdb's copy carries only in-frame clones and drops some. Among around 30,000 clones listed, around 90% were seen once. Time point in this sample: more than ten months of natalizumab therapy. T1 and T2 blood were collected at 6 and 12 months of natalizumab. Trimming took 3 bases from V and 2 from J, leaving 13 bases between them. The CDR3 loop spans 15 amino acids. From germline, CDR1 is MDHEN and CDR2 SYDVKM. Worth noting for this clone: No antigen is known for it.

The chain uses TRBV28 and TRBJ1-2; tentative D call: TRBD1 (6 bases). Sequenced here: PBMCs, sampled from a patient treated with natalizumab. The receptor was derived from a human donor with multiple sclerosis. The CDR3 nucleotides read TGTGCCAGCAGTTTGGTACAGGGAAACAACTATGGCTACACCTTC. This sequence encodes CASSLVQGNNYGYTF.